Shown below are 13 T cell receptor beta chains from a single sample sequenced in a study of graft-versus-host responses after intestinal transplantation. These TCRs' antigens remain unknown. Clones were read by immunoSEQ multiplex PCR, and TCRdb kept only the in-frame ones, dropping some. The sample records 100,000 to 130,000 clones, approximately 90% being singletons. The source material was unstimulated CD4+ T cells sorted from spleen or lymph node cells, sampled before transplant. The receptors originated from a human donor who was the organ donor for an intestinal transplant.

This chain connects TRBV6-1 to TRBJ1-3, with a tentative D call TRBD1 (6 bases). This CDR3 has 15 residues. Germline CDR1 is MNHNS and CDR2 is SASEGT. V lost 7 bases and J lost 0, with 13 bases in between. The CDR3 sequence is CASINRDLSGNTIYF. The CDR3 DNA is TGTGCCAGCATTAACAGGGACCTCTCTGGAAACACCATATATTTT.

V usage is TRBV5-3 and J usage is TRBJ1-1; D remains ambiguous. TRBV5-3 is labeled an ORF, and its function is uncertain. Trimming left V 2 bases short and J 1 base short, with 9 bases between. This CDR3 has 14 amino acids. DNA of the CDR3: TGTGCCAGAAGCTTCGATGTCGGGAACACTGAAGCTTTCTTT. This encodes CARSFDVGNTEAFF.

CDR3 bases: TGTGCCATCAACGAGAGGGCGGGAGCGAGCTACGAGCAGTACTTC. Translating gives CAINERAGASYEQYF. This chain uses TRBV10-3 with TRBJ2-7; 7 nucleotides match TRBD2. The CDR3 has 15 residues. Germline CDR1 is ENHRY and CDR2 is SYGVKD. The V gene end was trimmed by 7 bases and the J gene end by 3 bases; junction bases not matched to a gene: 12.

CDR3: CASSLDIFGYTF. In nucleotides, the CDR3 is TGTGCCAGCAGCTTGGATATTTTTGGCTACACCTTC. The chain joins TRBV5-4 to TRBJ1-2; D is uncertain. Trimming took 0 bases from V and 7 from J, leaving 7 bases between them. Germline-derived CDR1 and CDR2 are SGHNT and YYREEE (reference sequence). The CDR3 runs 12 residues.

The gene calls are TRBV11-2 and TRBJ2-3; 11 nucleotides align to TRBD1. The CDR3 totals 15 residues. V dropped 1 base and J dropped 5; count of bases not matched to a gene: 2. Germline V CDR1 and CDR2: SGHAT, FQNNGV. The CDR3 region is CASSLVGTGGDTQYF. CDR3 DNA sequence: TGTGCCAGCAGCTTAGTAGGGACAGGGGGAGATACGCAGTATTTT.

The chain uses TRBV5-1 and TRBJ1-2; TRBD1 agrees at 7 bases. CDR1 is SGHRS and CDR2 is YFSETQ in the germline V gene. The J segment lost 4 bases and the V segment lost 6 bases, leaving 6 bases of the junction unmatched. CDR3 length: 13 residues. CDR3 amino acids: CASNPGTVYGYTF. CDR3 nucleotides: TGCGCCAGCAACCCAGGGACAGTCTATGGCTACACCTTC.

This rearrangement joins TRBV27 to TRBJ2-3; the match to TRBD2 covers 11 bases. Trimming cost V 6 bases and J 1 base; bases outside gene matches: 0. Germline CDR1 and CDR2: MNHEY and SMNVEV (reference sequence). The CDR3 has 14 amino acids. DNA for the CDR3: TGTGCCAGCAGACTAGCGGGAGGCACAGATACGCAGTATTTT. Encoded protein: CASRLAGGTDTQYF.

This chain uses TRBV7-2 with TRBJ2-7; a weak D match, TRBD1 (7 bases). V shed 2 bases and J shed 3 bases, with 20 bases lying between them. Germline V CDR1 and CDR2: SGHTA, FQGNSA. The CDR3 is made up of 17 amino acids. CDR3 amino acids: CASSLRTAGTVGYEQYF. CDR3 in DNA: TGTGCCAGCAGCTTAAGGACTGCGGGGACAGTCGGCTACGAGCAGTACTTC.

This chain links TRBV6-1 with TRBJ1-4, with unresolved D. Germline V lookup: CDR1 MNHNS, CDR2 SASEGT. The CDR3 runs 12 residues. The germline V and J ends were trimmed by 2 bases and 7 bases, with 5 bases remaining between them. The CDR3 nucleotides read TGTGCCAGCAGTGAACTAGCTGAAAAACTGTTTTTT. Translated: CASSELAEKLFF.

The genes are TRBV6-6 and TRBJ2-7, with D perhaps assigned TRBD1 or TRBD2 (5 bases each). The CDR3 is 14 amino acids. CDR1 MNHNY and CDR2 SVGAGI come from the germline V gene (reference sequence). V dropped 0 bases and J dropped 0 bases, with 6 bases sitting between them. Written as DNA, the CDR3 is TGTGCCAGCAGTTACTCCGGGACCTCCTACGAGCAGTACTTC. Its protein is CASSYSGTSYEQYF.

The V and J genes are TRBV19 and TRBJ1-5, with D possibly matching TRBD1 (5 bases). This CDR3 contains 15 residues. Germline lookup yields CDR1 LNHDA and CDR2 SQIVND (reference sequence). Deletions cut 2 bases from V and 11 bases from J, with 19 bases between. In DNA form, the CDR3 reads TGTGCCAGTAGTATAACAGGATCGGCCGCACGGGCCCAGCATTTT. Translation gives CASSITGSAARAQHF.

V gene TRBV5-1 combines with J gene TRBJ1-2; TRBD1 is a possible D gene (6 bases). CDR1 is SGHRS, CDR2 YFSETQ, per germline. The CDR3 totals 14 residues. V was trimmed by 0 bases and J by 7 bases, leaving 13 bases between them. The CDR3 nucleotides read TGCGCCAGCAGCTTGGGCTCGGGGGGCTCTGGCTACACCTTC. It encodes CASSLGSGGSGYTF.

The chain combines TRBV5-1 with TRBJ1-2; D is unclear. The germline CDR1 and CDR2 sequences are SGHRS and YFSETQ. V lost 4 bases, J lost 5 bases, and 15 bases lay in between. This CDR3 region has 14 residues. CDR3 residues: CASSRNGVSYGYTF. The CDR3 nucleotides are TGCGCCAGCAGCAGGAACGGGGTTTCTTATGGCTACACCTTC.